Sequencing of this T cell receptor (beta chain) was carried out in a study of blood T cell repertoires in COVID-19 (dated by TCRdb to 2019 to 2021). For the wider study: Collaborator samples came from the United States, Italy and Spain and covered acute and convalescent phases of COVID-19. The prospective study material was composed of cDNA or gDNA derived from T cells, B-cell-depleted T cells, or PBMCs. The dataset comprised deeply sampled blood TCRbeta repertoires from subjects exposed to, actively infected with, or recovered from COVID-19. A freely available public database, intended as a resource for researchers studying the immune response to SARS-CoV-2, is where the repertoires were released. Samples came from the ongoing ImmuneRACE study (first 160 participants) plus 1,254 subjects from 6 global collaborators. Sample metadata almost always included a de-identified subject ID, COVID-19 status, age in years and sex. Where available, HLA class I and class II types were taken from metadata supplied by the sample provider and were not determined by assay-based typing.

What the authors observed across the whole study: Clinical and demographic metadata were provided uncurated, with the amount varying by source and participant.

One collaborating source in Seattle enrolled patients during active infection and followed them longitudinally through the course of disease. Whole blood was collected in K2EDTA tubes by collaborating institutions according to the institutions' own protocols. For TCRbeta analysis, collaborators shipped samples in one of three forms: frozen whole blood, isolated PBMCs, or DNA extracted from either of those sample types. Points on this clone: Its binding antigen is unknown. No much larger clone exists at a distance of one base, and base qualities are not known.

The immunoSEQ Assay, a bias-controlled multiplex PCR, was used to amplify TCRbeta CDR3 regions from genomic DNA. Per the authors' processing: Within the assay, amplification of reference gene primers was used to estimate how many nucleated cells each sample contained. To quantify the absolute abundance of each unique TCRbeta CDR3 rearrangement, sequence reads were collapsed and filtered. For each sample, productive Simpson clonality was calculated as the square root of Simpson's diversity index across productive rearrangements. Held by TCRdb, this immuneACCESS table contains in-frame sequences only and omits some clones. Under half of the omission traces to an unresolved V gene where checked; the cause of the rest is unknown. From that table come the V and J calls and clone size; the DNA was used to work out D and trimming. The table for this sample lists a few hundred thousand clones; approximately 87% of them were counted only once. The ten largest account for about 9.4% of the sample.

The CDR3 covers 15 residues, taking in both the cysteine and the phenylalanine. The CDR3 DNA has 45 bases and is translated from base 1. CDR1 and CDR2 were assigned from the germline V gene (reference sequence) as MNHEY and SMNVEV. From V the trimming removes 3 bases and from J it removes 6 bases, while the gene matches leave 8 bases of the junction unaccounted for. The chain joins TRBV27 to TRBJ2-7, with 10 central nucleotides matching TRBD1. The material sequenced was peripheral blood. This clonotype was sampled from a woman in her thirties with COVID-19, enrolled during active disease. The DNA sequence is as follows: TGTGCCAGCAGTTTCCAGACAGGGGGCCTTCTCGAGCAGTACTTC. Its product reads: CASSFQTGGLLEQYF.